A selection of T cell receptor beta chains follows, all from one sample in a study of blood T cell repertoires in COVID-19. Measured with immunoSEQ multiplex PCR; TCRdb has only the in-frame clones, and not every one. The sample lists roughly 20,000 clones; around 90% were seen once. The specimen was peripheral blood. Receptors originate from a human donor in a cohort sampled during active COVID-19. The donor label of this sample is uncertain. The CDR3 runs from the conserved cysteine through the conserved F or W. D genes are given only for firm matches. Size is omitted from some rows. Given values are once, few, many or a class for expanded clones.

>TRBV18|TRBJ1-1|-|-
TGTGCCAGCTCACCCCTCCCCCCCTCTGAAGCTTTCTTT
CASSPLPPSEAFF
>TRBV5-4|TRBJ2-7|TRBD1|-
TGTGCCAGCAGCTCCGGGACAGGGGCCAACGAGCAGTACTTC
CASSSGTGANEQYF
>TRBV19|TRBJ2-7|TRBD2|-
TGTGCCAGTAGTATCAGGGCGGGAGGGCCCTACGAGCAGTACTTC
CASSIRAGGPYEQYF
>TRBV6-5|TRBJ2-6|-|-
TGTGCCACCTATCCACAGGGATCTGGGGCCAACGTCCTGACTTTC
CATYPQGSGANVLTF
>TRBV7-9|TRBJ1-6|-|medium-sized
TGTGCCAGCAGCTTAGAGGGGGAATCACCCCTCCACTTT
CASSLEGESPLHF
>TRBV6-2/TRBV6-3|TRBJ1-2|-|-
TGTGCCAGCAGTTACCGCCAGGGGACAAATACTAACTATGGCTACACCTTC
CASSYRQGTNTNYGYTF
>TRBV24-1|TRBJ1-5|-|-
TGTGCCACCAACTACTGGGACACATCCGGGAGCAATCAGCCCCAGCATTTT
CATNYWDTSGSNQPQHF
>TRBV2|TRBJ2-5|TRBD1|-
TGTGCCAGCAGCTTAGAGGGACAGGGACAGACCCAGTACTTC
CASSLEGQGQTQYF
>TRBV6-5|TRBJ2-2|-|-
TGTGCCAGCAGGGTCGGGGCAGGGGCATTCGGGGAGCTGTTTTTT
CASRVGAGAFGELFF
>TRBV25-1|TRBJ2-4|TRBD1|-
TGTGCCAGCAGTAGGCGGACAGGATTGGGGAGAGACATTCAGTACTTC
CASSRRTGLGRDIQYF
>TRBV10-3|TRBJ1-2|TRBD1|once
TGTGCCATCAGTGAGGGACAGGGTTTTGGCTACACCTTC
CAISEGQGFGYTF
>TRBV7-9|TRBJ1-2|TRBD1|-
TGTGCCAGCAGCTTAAACAGGGGGGATGGCTATGGCTACACCTTC
CASSLNRGDGYGYTF
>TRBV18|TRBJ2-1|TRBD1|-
TGTGCCAGCTCCACCGGGACAGGGGTTTTTGAGCAGTTCTTC
CASSTGTGVFEQFF
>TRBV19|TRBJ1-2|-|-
TGTGCCAGTAGTGGGTCAACAGGGATACATGGCTACACCTTC
CASSGSTGIHGYTF
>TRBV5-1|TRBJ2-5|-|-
TGCGCCAGCAGCCCCGGAGGGGTGGGGGGAGAGACCCAGTACTTC
CASSPGGVGGETQYF
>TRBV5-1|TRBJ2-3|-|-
TGCGCCAGCACCAGGGGGGCACTCACAGATACGCAGTATTTT
CASTRGALTDTQYF
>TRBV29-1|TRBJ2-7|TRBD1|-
TGCAGCGTTGCGTGGACAGGGGGTCCCTACGAGCAGTACTTC
CSVAWTGGPYEQYF
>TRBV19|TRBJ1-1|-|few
TGTGCCAGTACCGAAAGGGGGGGGGCTAGGACTGAAGCTTTCTTT
CASTERGGARTEAFF
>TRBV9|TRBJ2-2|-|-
TGTGCCAGCAGCGATCTTAGTGGTAGCACCGGGGAGCTGTTTTTT
CASSDLSGSTGELFF
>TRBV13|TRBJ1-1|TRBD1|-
TGTGCCAGCAGCTTTTGGACAGGGGGCCTCGCTGAAGCTTTCTTT
CASSFWTGGLAEAFF
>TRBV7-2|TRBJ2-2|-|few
TGTGCCAGCAGCCCCATCAGCACCGGGGAGCTGTTTTTT
CASSPISTGELFF
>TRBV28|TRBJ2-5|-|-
TGTGCCAGCAGTTTAGGTTTAGCCGAGACCCAGTACTTC
CASSLGLAETQYF
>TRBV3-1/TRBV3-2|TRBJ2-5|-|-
TGTGCCAGCAGCCCCGCCACCCGGTCGTACCAAGAGACCCAGTACTTC
CASSPATRSYQETQYF
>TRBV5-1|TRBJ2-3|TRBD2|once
TGCGCCAGCAGCACGGGACTAGCGGGGGACGGGCGTGGAGATACGCAGTATTTT
CASSTGLAGDGRGDTQYF
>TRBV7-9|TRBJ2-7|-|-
TGTGCCAGCAGCTTAGGGCTAGACTTCCACGAGCAGTACTTC
CASSLGLDFHEQYF
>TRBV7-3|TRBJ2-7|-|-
TGTGCCAGCAGCTTCAACAGCGGGCCCTACGAGCAGTACTTC
CASSFNSGPYEQYF
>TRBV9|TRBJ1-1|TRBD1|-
TGTGCCAGCACTAAAACAGGGGTGGGGAACACTGAAGCTTTCTTT
CASTKTGVGNTEAFF
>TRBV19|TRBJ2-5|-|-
TGTGCCAGTACCCCATCCCGTTGGGCAGGGGTTCCCCAAGAGACCCAGTACTTC
CASTPSRWAGVPQETQYF
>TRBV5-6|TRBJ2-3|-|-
TGTGCCAGCAGCGTCCAGGGAACAGATACGCAGTATTTT
CASSVQGTDTQYF
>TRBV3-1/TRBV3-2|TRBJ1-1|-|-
TGTGCCAGCAGCCAAGAGGGCAGGGAAGCTTTCTTT
CASSQEGREAFF
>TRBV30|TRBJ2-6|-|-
TGTGCCTGGAGGAGAGGGAGGTCTGGGGCCAACGTCCTGACTTTC
CAWRRGRSGANVLTF
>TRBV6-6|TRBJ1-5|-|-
TGTGCCAGCAGACGACCGGGTGGGGGCGATCAGCCCCAGCATTTT
CASRRPGGGDQPQHF
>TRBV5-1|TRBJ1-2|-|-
TGCGCCAGCAGCTTAACACTAAGTGGCACAGACAGCTATGGCTACACCTTC
CASSLTLSGTDSYGYTF
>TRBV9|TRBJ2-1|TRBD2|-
TGTGCCAGCAGCGTAGGCGGGAGCCGTAACAATGAGCAGTTCTTC
CASSVGGSRNNEQFF
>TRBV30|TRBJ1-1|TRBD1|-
TGTGCCTGGGCCCACTGGGGGACAGGGAACACTGAAGCTTTCTTT
CAWAHWGTGNTEAFF
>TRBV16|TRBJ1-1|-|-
TGTGCCAGCAGCCAATCGCGGGGAAAGAACACTGAAGCTTTCTTT
CASSQSRGKNTEAFF
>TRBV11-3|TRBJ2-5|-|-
TGTGCCAGCAGCTTATTGAGCTATGTAGAGACCCAGTACTTC
CASSLLSYVETQYF
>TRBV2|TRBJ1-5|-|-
TGTGCCAGCAGTACCATTTGGGGCGATAGCAATCAGCCCCAGCATTTT
CASSTIWGDSNQPQHF
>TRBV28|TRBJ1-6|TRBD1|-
TGTGCCAGCAGGGGGTTACAGGGGGGTAATTCACCCCTCCACTTT
CASRGLQGGNSPLHF
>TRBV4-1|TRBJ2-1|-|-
TGCGCCAGCAGCCAAGTGTCCGGGAGAGGGTACAATGAGCAGTTCTTC
CASSQVSGRGYNEQFF
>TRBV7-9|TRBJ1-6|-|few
TGTGCCAGCAGCTTTTCCACTTCGGGGTCACCCCTCCACTTT
CASSFSTSGSPLHF
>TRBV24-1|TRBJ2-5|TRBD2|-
TGTGCCACCAGTGATTCCGCTAGCGGGGGGGCAGAGACCCAGTACTTC
CATSDSASGGAETQYF
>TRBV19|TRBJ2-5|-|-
TGTGCCAGTAGCCAGAAAGAGACCCAGTACTTC
CASSQKETQYF
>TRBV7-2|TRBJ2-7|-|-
TGTGCCAGCAGCTTAAATCTAGCGAGCGAGCAGTACTTC
CASSLNLASEQYF
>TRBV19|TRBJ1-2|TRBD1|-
TGTGCCAGTAGTAGCGACAGGGGGAAAAACTATGGCTACACCTTC
CASSSDRGKNYGYTF
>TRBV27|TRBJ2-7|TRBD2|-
TGTGCCAGCAGTTTTAGGACTAGCGGGAGTGGCGAGCAGTACTTC
CASSFRTSGSGEQYF
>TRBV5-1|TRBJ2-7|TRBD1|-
TGCGCCAGCAGCTCACGACCGGGACAGGGGGTCGAGCAGTACTTC
CASSSRPGQGVEQYF
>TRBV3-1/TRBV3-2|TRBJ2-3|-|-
TGTGCCAGCAGCCAAGACCACGGAGATACGCAGTATTTT
CASSQDHGDTQYF
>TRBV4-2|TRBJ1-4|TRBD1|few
TGTGCCAGCAGCCAAGATCTATTGGGGACAGGGAATGAAAAACTGTTTTTT
CASSQDLLGTGNEKLFF
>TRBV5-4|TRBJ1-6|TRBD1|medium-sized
TGTGCCAGCAGCTCTTGGACAGGTCGTAATTCACCCCTCCACTTT
CASSSWTGRNSPLHF
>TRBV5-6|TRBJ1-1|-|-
TGTGCCAGCAGCTTGGGGGCCTACACTGAAGCTTTCTTT
CASSLGAYTEAFF
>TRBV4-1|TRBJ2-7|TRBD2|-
TGCGCCAGCAGCCGACCCCTAGCGGGAGTTGACGAGCAGTACTTC
CASSRPLAGVDEQYF